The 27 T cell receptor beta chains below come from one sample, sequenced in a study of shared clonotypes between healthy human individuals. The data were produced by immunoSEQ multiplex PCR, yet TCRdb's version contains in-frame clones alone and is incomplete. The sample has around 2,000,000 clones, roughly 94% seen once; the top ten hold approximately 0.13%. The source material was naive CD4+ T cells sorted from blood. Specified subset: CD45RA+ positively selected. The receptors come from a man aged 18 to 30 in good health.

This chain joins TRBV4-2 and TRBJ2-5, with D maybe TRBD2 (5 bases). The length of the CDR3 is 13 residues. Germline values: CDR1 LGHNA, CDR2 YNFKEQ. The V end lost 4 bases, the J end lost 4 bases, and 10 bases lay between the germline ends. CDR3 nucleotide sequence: TGTGCCAGCAGCCTCCTAAGCGGAGAGACCCAGTACTTC. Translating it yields CASSLLSGETQYF.

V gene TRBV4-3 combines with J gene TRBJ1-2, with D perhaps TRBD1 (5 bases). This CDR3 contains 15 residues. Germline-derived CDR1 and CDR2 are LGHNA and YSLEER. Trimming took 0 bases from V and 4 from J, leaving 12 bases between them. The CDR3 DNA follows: TGCGCCAGCAGCCAAGATGGGGGGATGGGCTATGGCTACACCTTC. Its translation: CASSQDGGMGYGYTF.

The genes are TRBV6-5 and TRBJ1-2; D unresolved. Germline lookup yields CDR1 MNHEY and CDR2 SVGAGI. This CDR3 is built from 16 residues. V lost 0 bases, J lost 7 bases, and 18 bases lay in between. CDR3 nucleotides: TGTGCCAGCAGTTACTCCCCAGGTTCTTTCCCGGGTGGCTACACCTTC. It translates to CASSYSPGSFPGGYTF.

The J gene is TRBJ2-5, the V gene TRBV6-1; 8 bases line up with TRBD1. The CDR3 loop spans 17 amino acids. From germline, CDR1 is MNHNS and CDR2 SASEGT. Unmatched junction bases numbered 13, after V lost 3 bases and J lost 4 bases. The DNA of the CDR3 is TGTGCCAGCAGTGATTTAGGACAGGGACGTACTAGAGAGACCCAGTACTTC. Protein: CASSDLGQGRTRETQYF.

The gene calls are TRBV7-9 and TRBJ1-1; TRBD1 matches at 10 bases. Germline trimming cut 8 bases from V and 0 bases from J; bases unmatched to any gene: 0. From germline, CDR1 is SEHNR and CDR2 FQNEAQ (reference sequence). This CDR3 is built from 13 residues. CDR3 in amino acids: CASGQGVNTEAFF. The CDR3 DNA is TGTGCCAGCGGACAGGGGGTGAACACTGAAGCTTTCTTT. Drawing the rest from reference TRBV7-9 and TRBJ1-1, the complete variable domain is DTGVSQNPRHKITKRGQNVTFRCDPISEHNRLYWYRQTLGQGPEFLTYFQNEAQLEKSRLLSDRFSAERPKGSFSTLEIQRTEQGDSAMYLCASGQGVNTEAFFGQGTRLTVV.

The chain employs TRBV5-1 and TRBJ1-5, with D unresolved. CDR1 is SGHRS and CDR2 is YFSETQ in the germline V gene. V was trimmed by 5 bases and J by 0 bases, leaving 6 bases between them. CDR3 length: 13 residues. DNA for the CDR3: TGCGCCAGCAGAGATTATAGCAATCAGCCCCAGCATTTT. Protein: CASRDYSNQPQHF.

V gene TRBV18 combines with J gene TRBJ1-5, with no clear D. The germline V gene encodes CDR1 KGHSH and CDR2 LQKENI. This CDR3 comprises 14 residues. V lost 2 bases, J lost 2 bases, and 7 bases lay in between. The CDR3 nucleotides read TGTGCCAGCTCACCAAACCGTGGCAATCAGCCCCAGCATTTT. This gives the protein CASSPNRGNQPQHF. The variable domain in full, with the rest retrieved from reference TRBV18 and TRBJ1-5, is NAGVMQNPRHLVRRRGQEARLRCSPMKGHSHVYWYRQLPEEGLKFMVYLQKENIIDESGMPKERFSAEFPKEGPSILRIQQVVRGDSAAYFCASSPNRGNQPQHFGDGTRLSIL.

This CDR3 reads CASSEVPGGVTGNTIYF. CDR3 in DNA: TGTGCCAGCAGTGAAGTGCCAGGGGGCGTTACTGGAAACACCATATATTTT. V is TRBV6-1 and J is TRBJ1-3; TRBD1 matches 8 bases. V shed 1 base and J 2 bases; nucleotides not matched to a gene: 7. This CDR3 comprises 17 residues. Germline V CDR1 and CDR2: MNHNS, SASEGT.

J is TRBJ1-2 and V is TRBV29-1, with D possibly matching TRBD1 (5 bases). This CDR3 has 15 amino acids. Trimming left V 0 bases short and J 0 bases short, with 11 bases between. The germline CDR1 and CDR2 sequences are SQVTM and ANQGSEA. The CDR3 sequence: CSVEDLDRTNYGYTF. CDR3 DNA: TGCAGCGTTGAAGATCTTGACAGAACTAACTATGGCTACACCTTC.

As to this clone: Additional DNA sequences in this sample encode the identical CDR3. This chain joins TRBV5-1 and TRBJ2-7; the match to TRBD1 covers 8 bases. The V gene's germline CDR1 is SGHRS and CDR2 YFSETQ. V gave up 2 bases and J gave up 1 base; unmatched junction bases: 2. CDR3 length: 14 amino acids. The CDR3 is CASSFRDRSYEQYF. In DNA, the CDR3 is TGCGCCAGCAGCTTCCGGGACAGGTCCTACGAGCAGTACTTC.

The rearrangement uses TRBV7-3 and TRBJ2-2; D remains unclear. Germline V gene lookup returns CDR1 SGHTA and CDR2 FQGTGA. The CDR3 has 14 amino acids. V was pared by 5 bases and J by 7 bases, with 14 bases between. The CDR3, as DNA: TGTGCCAGCAGCCCGCAGGTGATCGGCGGGGAGCTGTTTTTT. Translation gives CASSPQVIGGELFF.

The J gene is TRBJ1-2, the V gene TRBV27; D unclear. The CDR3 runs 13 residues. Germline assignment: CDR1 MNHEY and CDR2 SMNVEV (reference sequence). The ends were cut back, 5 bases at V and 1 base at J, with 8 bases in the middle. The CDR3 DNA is TGTGCCAGCAGTCGTCAGGTTAACTATGGCTACACCTTC. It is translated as CASSRQVNYGYTF.

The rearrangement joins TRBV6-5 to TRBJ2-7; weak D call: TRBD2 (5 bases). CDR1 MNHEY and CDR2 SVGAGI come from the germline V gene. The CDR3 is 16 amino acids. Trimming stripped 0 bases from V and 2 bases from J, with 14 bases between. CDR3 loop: CASSYSASGITYEQYF. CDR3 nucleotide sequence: TGTGCCAGCAGTTACTCGGCTTCCGGGATAACCTACGAGCAGTACTTC.

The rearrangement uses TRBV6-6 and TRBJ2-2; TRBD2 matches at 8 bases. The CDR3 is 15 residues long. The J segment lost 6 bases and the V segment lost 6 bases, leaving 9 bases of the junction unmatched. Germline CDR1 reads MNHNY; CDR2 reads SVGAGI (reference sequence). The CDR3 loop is CASSHGGRSSGELFF. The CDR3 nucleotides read TGTGCCAGCAGCCACGGCGGGAGGTCGTCCGGGGAGCTGTTTTTT.

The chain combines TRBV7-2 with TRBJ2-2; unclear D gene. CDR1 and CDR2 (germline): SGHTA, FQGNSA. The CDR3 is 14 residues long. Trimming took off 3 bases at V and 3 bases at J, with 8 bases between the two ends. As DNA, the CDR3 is TGTGCCAGCAGCTTGGACGGTTACACCGGGGAGCTGTTTTTT. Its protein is CASSLDGYTGELFF.

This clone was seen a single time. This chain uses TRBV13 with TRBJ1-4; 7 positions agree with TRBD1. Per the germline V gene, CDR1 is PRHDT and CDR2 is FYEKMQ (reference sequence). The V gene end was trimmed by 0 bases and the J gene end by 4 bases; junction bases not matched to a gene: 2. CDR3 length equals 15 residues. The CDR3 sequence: CASSLGGTVNEKLFF. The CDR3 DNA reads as TGTGCCAGCAGCTTAGGCGGGACAGTTAATGAAAAACTGTTTTTT.

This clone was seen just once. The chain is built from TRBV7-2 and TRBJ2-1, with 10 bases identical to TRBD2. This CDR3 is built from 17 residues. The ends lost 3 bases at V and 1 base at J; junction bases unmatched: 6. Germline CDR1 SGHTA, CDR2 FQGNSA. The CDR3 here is CASSLSTSGTSYNEQFF. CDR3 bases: TGTGCCAGCAGCTTGTCCACTAGCGGGACTTCCTACAATGAGCAGTTCTTC.

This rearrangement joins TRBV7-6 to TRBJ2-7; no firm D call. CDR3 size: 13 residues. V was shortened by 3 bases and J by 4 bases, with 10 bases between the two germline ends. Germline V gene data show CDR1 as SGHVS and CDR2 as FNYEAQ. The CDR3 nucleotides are TGTGCCAGCAGCTTCTCGAATCATTACGAGCAGTACTTC. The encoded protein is CASSFSNHYEQYF.

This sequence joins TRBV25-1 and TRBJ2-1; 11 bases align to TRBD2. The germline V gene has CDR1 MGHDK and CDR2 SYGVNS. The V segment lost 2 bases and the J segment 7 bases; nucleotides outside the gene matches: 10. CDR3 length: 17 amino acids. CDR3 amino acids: CASSEVSGRATANEQFF. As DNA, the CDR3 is TGTGCCAGCAGTGAAGTTAGCGGGAGGGCCACTGCGAATGAGCAGTTCTTC.

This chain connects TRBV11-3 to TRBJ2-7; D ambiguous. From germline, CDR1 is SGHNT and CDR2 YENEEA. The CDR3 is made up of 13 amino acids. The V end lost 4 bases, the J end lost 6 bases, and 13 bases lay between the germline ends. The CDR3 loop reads CASSSHTWVEQYF. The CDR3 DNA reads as TGTGCCAGCAGCTCGCACACGTGGGTCGAGCAGTACTTC.

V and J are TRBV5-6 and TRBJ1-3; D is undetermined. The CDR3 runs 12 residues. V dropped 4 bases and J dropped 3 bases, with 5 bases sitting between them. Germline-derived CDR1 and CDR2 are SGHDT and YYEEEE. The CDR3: CASSNGGNTIYF. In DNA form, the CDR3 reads TGTGCCAGCAGCAACGGTGGAAACACCATATATTTT.

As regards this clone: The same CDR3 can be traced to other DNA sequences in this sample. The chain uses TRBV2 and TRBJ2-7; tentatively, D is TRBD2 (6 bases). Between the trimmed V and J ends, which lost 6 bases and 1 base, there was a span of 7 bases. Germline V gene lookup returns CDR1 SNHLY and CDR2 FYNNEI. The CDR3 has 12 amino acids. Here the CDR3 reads CASSGSSYEQYF. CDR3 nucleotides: TGTGCCAGCAGCGGGAGTTCCTACGAGCAGTACTTC.

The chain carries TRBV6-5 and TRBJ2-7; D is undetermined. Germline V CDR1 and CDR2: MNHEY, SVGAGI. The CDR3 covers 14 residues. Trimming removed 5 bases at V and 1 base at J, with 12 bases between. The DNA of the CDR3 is TGTGCCAGCAGTACGGATCCCGCTTCCTACGAGCAGTACTTC. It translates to CASSTDPASYEQYF.

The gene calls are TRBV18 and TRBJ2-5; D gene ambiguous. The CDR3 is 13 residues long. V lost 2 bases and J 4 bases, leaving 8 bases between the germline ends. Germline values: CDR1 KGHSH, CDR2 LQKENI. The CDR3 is CASSPIAIETQYF. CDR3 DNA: TGTGCCAGCTCACCAATCGCGATAGAGACCCAGTACTTC.

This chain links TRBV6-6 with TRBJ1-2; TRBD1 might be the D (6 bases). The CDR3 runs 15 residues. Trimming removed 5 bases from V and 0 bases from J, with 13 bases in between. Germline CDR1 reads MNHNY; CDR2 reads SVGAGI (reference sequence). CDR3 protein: CASSGQTNANYGYTF. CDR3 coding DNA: TGTGCCAGCAGTGGACAGACCAACGCTAACTATGGCTACACCTTC.

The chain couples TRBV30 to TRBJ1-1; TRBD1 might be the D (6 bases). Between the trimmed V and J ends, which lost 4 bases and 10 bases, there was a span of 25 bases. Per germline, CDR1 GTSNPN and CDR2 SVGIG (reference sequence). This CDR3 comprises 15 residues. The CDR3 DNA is TGTGCCTGGACCCAGCAGGGGTCGAAGCGGGTGACAGCTTTCTTT. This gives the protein CAWTQQGSKRVTAFF.

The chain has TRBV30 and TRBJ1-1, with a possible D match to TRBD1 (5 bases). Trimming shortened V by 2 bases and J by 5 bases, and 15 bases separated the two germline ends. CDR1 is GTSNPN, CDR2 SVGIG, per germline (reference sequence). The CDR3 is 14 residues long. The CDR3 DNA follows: TGTGCCTGGAGTCGAGGCAGGGCATGGACTGAAGCTTTCTTT. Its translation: CAWSRGRAWTEAFF.